These T cell receptor beta chains were read from a single sample in a study of T cell repertoires in cytomegalovirus infection. TCRdb passed the reads through MiXCR, listing each CDR3 protein once. The sample records roughly 990,000 distinct CDR3 sequences, 30% to 40% being singletons. Antigens for these TCRs are unknown. The sequences come from cultured CD8+ T cells from PBMCs, collected from culture after CMV antigen stimulation. The receptors were gathered from a human donor in good health (CMV status not recorded). Some clones in this sample may be carry-over from other donors' samples. Each CDR3 is given with its conserved first and last residue. D genes are given only for firm matches. Not all rows give a size; the values are once, few, many and, for expanded clones, a class.

TRBJ2-6 | - | TRBV6-2/TRBV6-3 | many | CAGGFGESGANVLTF | TGTGCCGGGGGTTTCGGAGAGTCTGGGGCCAACGTCCTGACTTTC
TRBJ1-4 | - | TRBV19 | - | CASIGRSNEKLFF | TGTGCCAGTATAGGGCGGAGTAATGAAAAACTGTTTTTT
TRBJ1-1 | TRBD1 | TRBV7-9 | - | CASSSTGVLEAFF | TGTGCCAGCAGCTCTACAGGGGTTCTTGAAGCTTTCTTT
TRBJ2-2 | - | TRBV4-3 | - | CASSRVIGELFF | TGCGCCAGCAGCCGAGTAATCGGGGAGCTGTTTTTT
TRBJ2-2 | TRBD2 | TRBV12-3/TRBV12-4 | - | CASSQRGGNTGELFF | TGTGCCAGCAGTCAGCGGGGGGGCAACACCGGGGAGCTGTTTTTT
TRBJ1-2 | - | TRBV2 | - | CASRGRDPTFYGYTF | TGTGCCAGCAGGGGTAGGGACCCCACATTCTATGGCTACACCTTC
TRBJ2-1 | TRBD2 | TRBV7-9 | - | CASSLGGLANEQFF | TGTGCCAGCAGCTTAGGCGGACTAGCCAATGAGCAGTTCTTC
TRBJ1-5 | TRBD1 | TRBV20-1 | - | CSARVDRGTGSNQPQHF | TGCAGTGCTAGAGTAGACAGGGGGACGGGGAGCAATCAGCCCCAGCATTTT
TRBJ1-2 | - | TRBV7-9 | few | CASSLLGLGYGYTF | TGTGCCAGCAGCTTACTAGGGCTAGGGTATGGCTACACCTTC
TRBJ2-7 | - | TRBV12-3/TRBV12-4 | - | CASSLRGLYEQYF | TGTGCCAGCAGTTTAAGAGGGCTCTACGAGCAGTACTTC
TRBJ2-7 | TRBD1 | TRBV7-6 | few | CASSFFPGTGDSYEQYF | TGTGCCAGCAGCTTTTTCCCGGGGACAGGGGACTCGTACGAGCAGTACTTC
TRBJ1-1 | - | TRBV10-3 | few | CAISGRDGQDTEAFF | TGTGCCATCAGTGGCCGGGACGGTCAGGACACTGAAGCTTTCTTT
TRBJ1-1 | - | TRBV7-9 | few | CASRPSTWMAEAFF | TGTGCCAGCAGACCGTCCACCTGGATGGCTGAAGCTTTCTTT
TRBJ2-1 | - | TRBV12-3/TRBV12-4 | few | CASTSPAHSYNEQFF | TGTGCCAGCACCTCCCCCGCACACTCCTACAATGAGCAGTTCTTC
TRBJ2-1 | TRBD1 | TRBV27 | - | CASSLGQGAFNEQFF | TGTGCCAGCAGTCTCGGACAGGGGGCTTTTAATGAGCAGTTCTTC
TRBJ1-2 | - | TRBV6-6 | - | CASSYPGTPYGYTF | TGTGCCAGCAGTTACCCCGGGACCCCCTATGGCTACACCTTC
TRBJ1-2 | - | TRBV19 | - | CASSILSDYNGYTF | TGTGCCAGTAGTATTCTTTCCGATTATAATGGCTACACCTTC
TRBJ1-2 | - | TRBV12-3/TRBV12-4 | once | CASRDGGGYTF | TGTGCCAGCAGGGACGGAGGGGGCTACACCTTC
TRBJ2-1 | TRBD2 | TRBV5-1 | - | CASTSGGDEQFF | TGCGCCAGCACTAGCGGGGGCGATGAGCAGTTCTTC
TRBJ1-1 | - | TRBV4-1 | - | CASSQDRLLNTEAFF | TGCGCCAGCAGCCAAGATAGACTTTTGAACACTGAAGCTTTCTTT
TRBJ2-5 | TRBD1 | TRBV12-3/TRBV12-4 | few | CASSLGQGALYRLETQYF | TGTGCCAGCAGTTTAGGACAGGGGGCGTTATATAGGTTGGAGACCCAGTACTTC
TRBJ1-5 | - | TRBV6-2/TRBV6-3 | - | CASSYLPAVGQPQHF | TGTGCCAGCAGTTACCTCCCGGCGGTAGGTCAGCCCCAGCATTTT
TRBJ1-5 | TRBD1 | TRBV10-3 | few | CATGQGANQPQHF | TGTGCCACCGGGCAGGGGGCCAATCAGCCCCAGCATTTT
TRBJ1-5 | - | TRBV19 | - | CASSISGLNQPQHF | TGTGCCAGTAGTATTTCAGGACTCAATCAGCCCCAGCATTTT
TRBJ2-1 | - | TRBV6-1 | - | CASMRHQSPRIEQFF | TGTGCCAGCATGAGACACCAGTCGCCTCGAATTGAGCAGTTCTTC
TRBJ1-6 | TRBD1 | TRBV6-6 | - | CASSFRDSYSPLHF | TGTGCCAGCAGTTTTCGGGACAGTTATTCACCCCTCCACTTT
TRBJ1-1 | - | TRBV29-1 | - | CSVVGNTEAFF | TGCAGCGTTGTGGGTAACACTGAAGCTTTCTTT
TRBJ1-5 | TRBD1 | TRBV28 | few | CASLGQYSNQPQHF | TGTGCCAGCTTGGGACAGTATAGCAATCAGCCCCAGCATTTT
TRBJ1-1 | TRBD1 | TRBV15 | - | CATSRDSGGGTEAFF | TGTGCCACCAGCAGAGACTCAGGGGGTGGTACTGAAGCTTTCTTT
TRBJ1-2 | TRBD1 | TRBV4-1 | - | CASSQGTGRRYTF | TGCGCCAGCAGCCAGGGGACAGGGAGGCGTTACACCTTC
TRBJ2-2 | - | TRBV7-6 | - | CASSFWGLPNTGELFF | TGTGCCAGCAGCTTCTGGGGGCTGCCGAACACCGGGGAGCTGTTTTTT
TRBJ2-1 | TRBD2 | TRBV12-3/TRBV12-4 | - | CASSPGLVEQFF | TGTGCCAGCAGTCCCGGACTAGTCGAGCAGTTCTTC
TRBJ1-2 | - | TRBV7-9 | few | CASSLNPQGIPFYGYTF | TGTGCCAGCAGCTTAAATCCACAGGGAATTCCTTTCTATGGCTACACCTTC
TRBJ2-1 | - | TRBV27 | - | CASSLKRDPFYNEQFF | TGTGCCAGCAGTTTAAAAAGGGACCCATTCTACAATGAGCAGTTCTTC
TRBJ2-4 | - | TRBV7-2 | few | CASSLGSSTKNIQYF | TGTGCCAGCAGCTTGGGGTCGTCAACCAAAAACATTCAGTACTTC
TRBJ1-2 | TRBD1 | TRBV4-1 | few | CASRLTGANYGYTF | TGCGCCAGCAGACTTACAGGGGCTAACTATGGCTACACCTTC
TRBJ2-7 | - | TRBV27 | - | CASSLRAEYEQYF | TGTGCCAGCAGTTTGAGGGCAGAGTACGAGCAGTACTTC
TRBJ2-5 | - | TRBV27 | few | CATRRGYSQETQYF | TGTGCCACCCGCCGAGGGTACAGCCAAGAGACCCAGTACTTC
TRBJ1-3 | - | TRBV4-1 | - | CASSQDQGTSGNTIYF | TGCGCCAGCAGCCAAGATCAGGGCACCTCTGGAAACACCATATATTTT
TRBJ2-1 | - | TRBV19 | - | CASAGRGTYNEQFF | TGTGCCAGCGCGGGGAGGGGGACCTACAATGAGCAGTTCTTC
TRBJ1-2 | - | TRBV14 | - | CASTGDRDYGYTF | TGTGCCAGCACCGGGGACCGAGACTATGGCTACACCTTC
TRBJ2-3 | - | TRBV5-1 | many | CASSPSSSSTDTQYF | TGCGCCAGCAGCCCCAGCTCTTCGAGCACAGATACGCAGTATTTT